The clone carrying this TCR beta chain has just a few counts. The entry originates in a study of response to subunit inactivated influenza vaccine. TCRdb fed the RT-PCR reads into MiXCR, producing one record per CDR3 protein. This sample has almost 600,000 distinct CDR3 sequences, with 13% to 15% found just once. The CDR3 covers 11 residues. The ends were cut back, 7 bases at V and 3 bases at J, with 6 bases in the middle. Germline V gene sequence: CDR1 SEHNR, CDR2 FQNEAQ (reference sequence). The sample here was PBMCs from blood, taken 12 days after vaccination. The V gene is TRBV7-9, the J gene TRBJ2-5, with no clear D. This sequence was found in a man in his fifties who received an inactivated influenza vaccine. CDR3: CASTLKETQYF. CDR3 bases: TGTGCCAGCACCCTTAAAGAGACCCAGTACTTC.